The 13 T cell receptor beta chains in this list originate from one sample, sequenced in a study of PD-L1 blockade in urothelial cancer. The protocol was immunoSEQ multiplex PCR, while the TCRdb copy is restricted to in-frame clones and leaves out a portion. This sample has about 50,000 clones, with around 80% found just once. The time point was: pretreatment peripheral blood. The sequencing here drew on PBMCs, taken around atezolizumab (anti-PD-L1) treatment. All receptors derive from a man between 65 and 85 years old with urothelial cancer.

This chain connects TRBV2 to TRBJ1-4; the D gene is possibly TRBD1 (5 bases). Germline V gene sequence: CDR1 SNHLY, CDR2 FYNNEI. The ends were cut back, 3 bases at V and 10 bases at J, with 15 bases in the middle. The CDR3 length is 14 residues. The CDR3 is CASSDLGQRVKLFF. The CDR3 DNA follows: TGTGCCAGCAGTGATTTAGGACAAAGGGTAAAACTGTTTTTT.

This chain joins TRBV6-6 and TRBJ2-7, with 10 bases lining up with TRBD1. V trimming: 6 bases; J trimming: 4 bases; junction bases outside the gene matches: 9. The CDR3 has 15 amino acids. The germline V gene encodes CDR1 MNHNY and CDR2 SVGAGI (reference sequence). DNA for the CDR3: TGTGCCAGCAGGGACAGGACAGGGGGGGGGTACGAGCAGTACTTC. Its translation: CASRDRTGGGYEQYF.

This clone was seen just once. The gene calls are TRBV25-1 and TRBJ2-5, with a weak D call TRBD1 (6 bases). V was trimmed by 2 bases and J by 2 bases, leaving 6 bases between them. Germline V lookup: CDR1 MGHDK, CDR2 SYGVNS. The CDR3 runs 13 residues. The CDR3: CASSEQGQETQYF. In nucleotides, the CDR3 is TGTGCCAGCAGTGAACAGGGGCAAGAGACCCAGTACTTC.

The chain recombines TRBV2 with TRBJ2-7, with 11 bases lining up with TRBD1. Germline CDR1 is SNHLY and CDR2 is FYNNEI. The ends lost 8 bases at V and 2 bases at J; junction bases unmatched: 5. The CDR3 is made up of 14 amino acids. CDR3 in amino acids: CASGPGQGAYEQYF. CDR3 sequence (DNA): TGTGCCAGCGGACCGGGACAGGGGGCCTACGAGCAGTACTTC.

The rearrangement joins TRBV27 to TRBJ2-1; TRBD2 is a possible D gene (6 bases). Germline CDR1 is MNHEY and CDR2 is SMNVEV (reference sequence). This CDR3 has 17 amino acids. V gave up 3 bases and J gave up 5 bases, with 20 bases separating them. The CDR3 DNA sequence: TGTGCCAGCAGTTTGGGACCCGGGACTCCTTTGAACAATGAGCAGTTCTTC. Encoded protein: CASSLGPGTPLNNEQFF.

The J gene is TRBJ2-7, the V gene TRBV4-1, with 7 bases lining up with TRBD2. The junction had 3 bases not matched to a gene; V was cut back by 4 bases and J by 0 bases. The CDR3 is 14 residues long. Per the germline V gene, CDR1 is MGHRA and CDR2 is YSYEKL. The CDR3 DNA sequence: TGCGCCAGCAGCCCCGGGGGGAGCTCCTACGAGCAGTACTTC. Encoded protein: CASSPGGSSYEQYF.

This clone has a single count. J is TRBJ2-7 and V is TRBV5-4; 15 nucleotides align to TRBD2. V lost 4 bases and J lost 4; bases outside the gene matches: 12. Germline values: CDR1 SGHNT, CDR2 YYREEE (reference sequence). The CDR3 is 18 amino acids. The DNA for the CDR3 is TGTGCCAGCAGCACCGGACTAGCGGGAGGGCCCTCCGTATACGAGCAGTACTTC. It encodes CASSTGLAGGPSVYEQYF.

The rearrangement links TRBV28 to TRBJ2-7; no definite D call. Germline values: CDR1 MDHEN, CDR2 SYDVKM. The CDR3 consists of 14 residues. V shed 4 bases and J shed 3 bases, with 13 bases lying between them. The CDR3: CASSYSRLSYEQYF. DNA of the CDR3: TGTGCCAGCAGTTACTCTAGGTTGAGCTACGAGCAGTACTTC.

This chain joins TRBV7-9 and TRBJ2-1; 7 bases fit TRBD2. Per germline, CDR1 SEHNR and CDR2 FQNEAQ (reference sequence). The CDR3 has 15 amino acids. With 0 bases clipped from V and 5 bases from J, the junction kept 4 bases outside the gene matches. The CDR3 is CASSLARRENNEQFF. CDR3 nucleotide sequence: TGTGCCAGCAGCTTAGCGAGGCGGGAGAACAATGAGCAGTTCTTC. Filled out from reference TRBV7-9 and TRBJ2-1, the complete variable domain reads DTGVSQNPRHKITKRGQNVTFRCDPISEHNRLYWYRQTLGQGPEFLTYFQNEAQLEKSRLLSDRFSAERPKGSFSTLEIQRTEQGDSAMYLCASSLARRENNEQFFGPGTRLTVL.

This chain uses TRBV9 with TRBJ2-5, with TRBD2 identical over 9 bases. The CDR3 length is 15 residues. CDR1 and CDR2 (germline): SGDLS, YYNGEE. Trimming at V came to 4 bases and at J to 5 bases, leaving 9 bases not matched to a gene. CDR3 in amino acids: CASSPQAGGRETQYF. The CDR3 DNA follows: TGTGCCAGCAGCCCCCAAGCGGGAGGACGGGAGACCCAGTACTTC.

The gene calls are TRBV30 and TRBJ1-1; TRBD1 matches at 7 bases. The CDR3 is 11 residues long. The V and J ends lost 5 bases and 6 bases, in that order; junction bases with no gene match: 3. Germline V lookup: CDR1 GTSNPN, CDR2 SVGIG (reference sequence). CDR3 sequence reads: CAWGQEAEAFF. DNA of the CDR3: TGTGCCTGGGGACAGGAAGCTGAAGCTTTCTTT.

DNA for the CDR3: TGCAGCGTTGAAGATGCCCGGGTAGGGAACACTGAAGCTTTCTTT. This translates into CSVEDARVGNTEAFF. The chain recombines TRBV29-1 with TRBJ1-1; unclear D gene. The CDR3 loop spans 15 amino acids. V dropped 0 bases and J dropped 1 base, with 12 bases sitting between them. The V gene's germline CDR1 is SQVTM and CDR2 ANQGSEA.

J is TRBJ1-5 and V is TRBV18, with 8 bases fitting TRBD1. This CDR3 has 19 amino acids. The J segment lost 1 base and the V segment lost 1 base, leaving 12 bases of the junction unmatched. Germline lookup yields CDR1 KGHSH and CDR2 LQKENI. The CDR3 region has the DNA TGTGCCAGCTCACCACTATCTGGACAGGGCCCTACAAGCAATCAGCCCCAGCATTTT. Residues: CASSPLSGQGPTSNQPQHF.